Following are 13 T cell receptor beta chains from one sample sequenced in a study of cytotoxic CD8 clonotypes in ibrutinib-treated CLL. The method was immunoSEQ multiplex PCR; TCRdb's version includes in-frame clones alone and lacks a portion of them. Of about 160,000 clones in the sample, approximately 77% were seen once. The material was PBMCs, obtained after 12 months of ibrutinib treatment. These receptors were collected from a human donor with chronic lymphocytic leukemia.

The V gene is TRBV5-1, the J gene TRBJ2-5; D may be TRBD2 (5 bases). The CDR3 extends over 15 amino acids. Germline V CDR1 and CDR2: SGHRS, YFSETQ. V lost 7 bases and J 0 bases, leaving 16 bases between the germline ends. The CDR3: CASSREGSYQETQYF. CDR3 DNA sequence: TGCGCCAGCTCTCGTGAGGGATCGTACCAAGAGACCCAGTACTTC. Supplemented by reference TRBV5-1 and TRBJ2-5, the full variable domain reads KAGVTQTPRYLIKTRGQQVTLSCSPISGHRSVSWYQQTPGQGLQFLFEYFSETQRNKGNFPGRFSGRQFSNSRSEMNVSTLELGDSALYLCASSREGSYQETQYFGPGTRLLVL.

The V gene is TRBV19, the J gene TRBJ2-1; 8 bases align to TRBD2. The CDR3 is made up of 17 amino acids. CDR1 is LNHDA and CDR2 is SQIVND in the germline V gene (reference sequence). V dropped 1 base and J dropped 3; count of bases not matched to a gene: 8. This CDR3 reads CASSIGSGSLLYNEQFF. Here the CDR3 DNA reads TGTGCCAGTAGTATAGGGAGCGGGAGTCTTCTCTACAATGAGCAGTTCTTC. Variable domain in full (rest from reference TRBV19 and TRBJ2-1): DGGITQSPKYLFRKEGQNVTLSCEQNLNHDAMYWYRQDPGQGLRLIYYSQIVNDFQKGDIAEGYSVSREKKESFPLTVTSAQKNPTAFYLCASSIGSGSLLYNEQFFGPGTRLTVL.

The rearrangement joins TRBV7-9 to TRBJ2-7; no clear D gene. This CDR3 region has 14 residues. Germline-derived CDR1 and CDR2 are SEHNR and FQNEAQ (reference sequence). Trimming pared 4 bases from V and 6 bases from J, leaving 16 bases between. Written as DNA, the CDR3 is TGTGCCAGCAGCTCCTTGACCTCGACCGGCGAGCAGTACTTC. As protein: CASSSLTSTGEQYF.

The J gene is TRBJ1-2, the V gene TRBV28, with D maybe TRBD1 (5 bases). Trimming shortened V by 6 bases and J by 0 bases, and 20 bases separated the two germline ends. The CDR3 runs to 17 residues. Germline V gives CDR1 MDHEN, CDR2 SYDVKM. The CDR3 region has the DNA TGTGCCAGCAGGGCTACCACAGGAGCCCGAACTAACTATGGCTACACCTTC. Protein: CASRATTGARTNYGYTF.

This chain joins TRBV19 and TRBJ2-7, with TRBD2 identical over 7 bases. J lost 0 bases, V lost 4 bases, and 9 bases had no gene match. The germline V gene encodes CDR1 LNHDA and CDR2 SQIVND (reference sequence). The CDR3 has 16 amino acids. The DNA for the CDR3 is TGTGCCAGTAGTACCCTGCAGGGCGGGAGCTCCTACGAGCAGTACTTC. Residues: CASSTLQGGSSYEQYF.

The chain recombines TRBV5-6 with TRBJ2-3, with a weak D call TRBD1 (5 bases). CDR3 length: 17 amino acids. Germline V gene data show CDR1 as SGHDT and CDR2 as YYEEEE. Trimming took off 2 bases at V and 3 bases at J, with 19 bases between the two ends. The CDR3 region has the DNA TGTGCCAGCAGCTTAGTCACGATGGGCAGGGTGACAGATACGCAGTATTTT. This codes for CASSLVTMGRVTDTQYF. Together with reference TRBV5-6 and TRBJ2-3, the CDR3 gives the full variable domain: DAGVTQSPTHLIKTRGQQVTLRCSPKSGHDTVSWYQQALGQGPQFIFQYYEEEERQRGNFPDRFSGHQFPNYSSELNVNALLLGDSALYLCASSLVTMGRVTDTQYFGPGTRLTVL.

This clone was picked up many times. This same CDR3 is encoded by further DNA sequences in the sample. V gene TRBV30 combines with J gene TRBJ1-5; no definite D call. Germline values: CDR1 GTSNPN, CDR2 SVGIG (reference sequence). The CDR3 is made up of 13 amino acids. Trimming stripped 0 bases from V and 0 bases from J, with 3 bases between. CDR3 protein: CAWSVGSNQPQHF. The CDR3 nucleotides are TGTGCCTGGAGTGTTGGTAGCAATCAGCCCCAGCATTTT.

In its sample, this clone was seen once. The chain joins TRBV6-5 to TRBJ1-2, with TRBD1 as a possible D gene (6 bases). The germline gives CDR1 MNHEY, CDR2 SVGAGI. The V and J ends lost 6 bases and 5 bases respectively, with 13 bases between them. The CDR3 is 13 amino acids. CDR3 loop: CASRDDRRYGYTF. The CDR3 coding sequence is TGTGCCAGCAGGGACGACAGGCGGTATGGCTACACCTTC.

This clone is a singleton in its sample. The chain combines TRBV6-5 with TRBJ1-1; 8 positions agree with TRBD1. Germline V CDR1 and CDR2: MNHEY, SVGAGI. Losses at the gene ends were 6 bases for V and 4 bases for J; bases not matched to a gene: 7. This CDR3 comprises 14 residues. The CDR3 here is CASRLTGASTEAFF. The CDR3 nucleotides are TGTGCCAGCAGATTGACAGGGGCCAGCACTGAAGCTTTCTTT.

The chain links TRBV5-1 to TRBJ2-3; D unresolved. The V end lost 0 bases, the J end lost 2 bases, and 7 bases lay between the germline ends. CDR1 SGHRS and CDR2 YFSETQ come from the germline V gene. The length of the CDR3 is 14 residues. The CDR3 sequence: CASSLASPTDTQYF. DNA for the CDR3: TGCGCCAGCAGCTTGGCAAGTCCCACAGATACGCAGTATTTT.

The V and J genes are TRBV7-6 and TRBJ2-3; either TRBD1 or TRBD2 may supply D (6 bases each). CDR1 and CDR2 from the germline V gene are SGHVS and FNYEAQ. This CDR3 is built from 16 residues. The V gene lost 1 base and the J gene lost 4 bases, with 15 bases spanning the gap. In DNA form, the CDR3 reads TGTGCCAGCAGCTTAGAATCGGGGGCTGGGTCAGATACGCAGTATTTT. The encoded protein is CASSLESGAGSDTQYF.

The rearrangement uses TRBV7-8 and TRBJ2-2; TRBD1 matches 8 bases. The junction had 1 base not matched to a gene; V was cut back by 1 base and J by 0 bases. CDR1 is SGHVS, CDR2 FQNEAQ, per germline. The CDR3 has 16 amino acids. CDR3 sequence reads: CASSLDRGANTGELFF. CDR3 nucleotide sequence: TGTGCCAGCAGCTTAGACAGGGGGGCGAACACCGGGGAGCTGTTTTTT.

V gene TRBV6-5 combines with J gene TRBJ2-5; TRBD1 is a possible D gene (6 bases). Per germline, CDR1 MNHEY and CDR2 SVGAGI. The ends were cut back, 0 bases at V and 3 bases at J, with 11 bases in the middle. The CDR3 totals 15 residues. CDR3 in amino acids: CASSYSGAGEETQYF. The CDR3 nucleotides are TGTGCCAGCAGTTACTCGGGGGCAGGGGAAGAGACCCAGTACTTC.